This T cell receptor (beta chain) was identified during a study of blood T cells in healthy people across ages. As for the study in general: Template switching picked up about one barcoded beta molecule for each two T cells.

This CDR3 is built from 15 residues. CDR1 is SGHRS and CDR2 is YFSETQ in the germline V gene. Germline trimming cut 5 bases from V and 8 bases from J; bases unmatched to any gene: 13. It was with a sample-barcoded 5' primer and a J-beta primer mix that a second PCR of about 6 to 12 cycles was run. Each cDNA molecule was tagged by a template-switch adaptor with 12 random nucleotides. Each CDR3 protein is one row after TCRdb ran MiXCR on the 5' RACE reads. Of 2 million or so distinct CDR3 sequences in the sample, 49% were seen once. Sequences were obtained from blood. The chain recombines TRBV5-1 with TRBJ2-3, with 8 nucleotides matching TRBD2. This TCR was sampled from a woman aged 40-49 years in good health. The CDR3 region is CASRRNGGVLSTQYF. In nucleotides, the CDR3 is TGCGCCAGCAGGCGTAACGGGGGGGTCTTGAGTACGCAGTATTTT.